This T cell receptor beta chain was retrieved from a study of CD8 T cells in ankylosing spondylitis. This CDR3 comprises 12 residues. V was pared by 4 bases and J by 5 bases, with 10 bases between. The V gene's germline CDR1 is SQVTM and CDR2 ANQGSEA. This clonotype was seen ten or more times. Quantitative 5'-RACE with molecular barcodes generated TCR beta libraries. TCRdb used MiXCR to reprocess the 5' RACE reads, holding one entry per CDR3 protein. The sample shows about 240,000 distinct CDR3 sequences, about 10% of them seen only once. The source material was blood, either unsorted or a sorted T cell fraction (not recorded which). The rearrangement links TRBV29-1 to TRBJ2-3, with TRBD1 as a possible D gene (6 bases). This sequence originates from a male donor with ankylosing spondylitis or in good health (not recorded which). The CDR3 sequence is CSVGGGEDTQYF. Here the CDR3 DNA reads TGCAGCGTTGGAGGGGGTGAAGATACGCAGTATTTT.